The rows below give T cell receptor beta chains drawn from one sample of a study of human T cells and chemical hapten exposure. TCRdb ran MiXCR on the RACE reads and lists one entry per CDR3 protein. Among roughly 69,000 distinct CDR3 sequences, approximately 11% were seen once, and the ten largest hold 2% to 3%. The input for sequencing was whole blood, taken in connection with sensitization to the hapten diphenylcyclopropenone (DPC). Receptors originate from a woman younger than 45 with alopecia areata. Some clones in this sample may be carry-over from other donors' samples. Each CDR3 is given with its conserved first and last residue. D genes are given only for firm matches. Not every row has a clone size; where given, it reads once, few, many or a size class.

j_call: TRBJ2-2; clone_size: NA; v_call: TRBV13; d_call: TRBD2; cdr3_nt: TGTGCCAGCAGCTCAAGGACTAGCGGGAGGTCCGGGGAGCTGTTTTTT; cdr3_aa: CASSSRTSGRSGELFF
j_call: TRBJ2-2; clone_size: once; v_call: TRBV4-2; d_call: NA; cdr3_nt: TGTGCCAGCAGCCAGGACCCAGGGGTACCCGGGGAGCTGTTTTTT; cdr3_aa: CASSQDPGVPGELFF
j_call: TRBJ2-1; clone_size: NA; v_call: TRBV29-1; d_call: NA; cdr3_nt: TGCAGCGTTGAAGTGGGTGGTGAGCAGTTCTTC; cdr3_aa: CSVEVGGEQFF
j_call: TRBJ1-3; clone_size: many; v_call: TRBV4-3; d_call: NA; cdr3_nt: TGCGCCAGCAGCCAAGAAGCGGGAGCTGGAAACACCATATATTTT; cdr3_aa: CASSQEAGAGNTIYF
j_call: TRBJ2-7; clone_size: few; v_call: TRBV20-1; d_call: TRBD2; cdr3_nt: TGCAGTGCTCCCCCGGCGGGAGCGACCTACGAGCAGTACTTC; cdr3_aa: CSAPPAGATYEQYF
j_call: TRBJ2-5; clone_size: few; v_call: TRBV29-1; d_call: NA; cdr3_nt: TGCAGCGTGAGAGACGGCGTGGAGACCCAGTACTTC; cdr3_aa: CSVRDGVETQYF
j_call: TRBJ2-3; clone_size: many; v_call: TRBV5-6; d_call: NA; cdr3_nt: TGTGCCAGCAGCCCGACGGACTGGGCAGATACGCAGTATTTT; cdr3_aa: CASSPTDWADTQYF
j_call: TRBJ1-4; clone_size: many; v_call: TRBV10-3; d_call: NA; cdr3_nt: TGTGCCATCAGTGGGTTACAGGATGAAAAACTGTTTTTT; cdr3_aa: CAISGLQDEKLFF
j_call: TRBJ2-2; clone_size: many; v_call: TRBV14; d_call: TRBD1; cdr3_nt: TGTGCCAGCAGCCGCATTCTACCGGGACAGAGAACCAGAGCCAACACCGGGGAGCTGTTTTTT; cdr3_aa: CASSRILPGQRTRANTGELFF
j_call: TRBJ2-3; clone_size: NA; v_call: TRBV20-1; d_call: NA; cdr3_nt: TGCAGCCCTTCCCACACAGATACGCAGTATTTT; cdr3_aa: CSPSHTDTQYF
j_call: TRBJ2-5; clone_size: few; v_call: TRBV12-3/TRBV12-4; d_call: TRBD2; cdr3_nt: TGTGCCAGCAGTTTAGCGGGACTAGCGGGAGAGGAAGAGACCCAGTACTTC; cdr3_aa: CASSLAGLAGEEETQYF
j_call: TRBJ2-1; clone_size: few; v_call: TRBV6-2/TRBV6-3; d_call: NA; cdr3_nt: TGTGCCAGCAGCTATGTCCGGGAGCACAAGCAACAGTTCTTC; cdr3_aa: CASSYVREHKQQFF
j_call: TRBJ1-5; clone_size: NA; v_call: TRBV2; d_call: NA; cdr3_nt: TGTGCCAGCAGCCCCGGGTTGTTATCCAATCAGCCCCAGCATTTT; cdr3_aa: CASSPGLLSNQPQHF
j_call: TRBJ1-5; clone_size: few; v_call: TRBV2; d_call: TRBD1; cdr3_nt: TGTGCCAGCAGGGCCGGGACAGGGCTCGCTAGGCAGCCCCAGCATTTT; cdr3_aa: CASRAGTGLARQPQHF
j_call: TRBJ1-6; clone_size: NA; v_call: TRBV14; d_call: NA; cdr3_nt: TGTGCCAGCAGTCCTGGTAACTTACAACATAATTCACCCCTCCACTTT; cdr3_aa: CASSPGNLQHNSPLHF
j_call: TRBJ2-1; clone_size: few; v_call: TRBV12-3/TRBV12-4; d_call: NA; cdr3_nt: TGTGCCAGCAGTTTAAAGGTCGGTCCGAGGAACAATGAGCAGTTCTTC; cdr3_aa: CASSLKVGPRNNEQFF
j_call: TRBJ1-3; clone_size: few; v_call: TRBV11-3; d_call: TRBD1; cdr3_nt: TGTGCCAGCAGCCCGGGACAGGGGCCTGGAAACACCATATATTTT; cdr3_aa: CASSPGQGPGNTIYF